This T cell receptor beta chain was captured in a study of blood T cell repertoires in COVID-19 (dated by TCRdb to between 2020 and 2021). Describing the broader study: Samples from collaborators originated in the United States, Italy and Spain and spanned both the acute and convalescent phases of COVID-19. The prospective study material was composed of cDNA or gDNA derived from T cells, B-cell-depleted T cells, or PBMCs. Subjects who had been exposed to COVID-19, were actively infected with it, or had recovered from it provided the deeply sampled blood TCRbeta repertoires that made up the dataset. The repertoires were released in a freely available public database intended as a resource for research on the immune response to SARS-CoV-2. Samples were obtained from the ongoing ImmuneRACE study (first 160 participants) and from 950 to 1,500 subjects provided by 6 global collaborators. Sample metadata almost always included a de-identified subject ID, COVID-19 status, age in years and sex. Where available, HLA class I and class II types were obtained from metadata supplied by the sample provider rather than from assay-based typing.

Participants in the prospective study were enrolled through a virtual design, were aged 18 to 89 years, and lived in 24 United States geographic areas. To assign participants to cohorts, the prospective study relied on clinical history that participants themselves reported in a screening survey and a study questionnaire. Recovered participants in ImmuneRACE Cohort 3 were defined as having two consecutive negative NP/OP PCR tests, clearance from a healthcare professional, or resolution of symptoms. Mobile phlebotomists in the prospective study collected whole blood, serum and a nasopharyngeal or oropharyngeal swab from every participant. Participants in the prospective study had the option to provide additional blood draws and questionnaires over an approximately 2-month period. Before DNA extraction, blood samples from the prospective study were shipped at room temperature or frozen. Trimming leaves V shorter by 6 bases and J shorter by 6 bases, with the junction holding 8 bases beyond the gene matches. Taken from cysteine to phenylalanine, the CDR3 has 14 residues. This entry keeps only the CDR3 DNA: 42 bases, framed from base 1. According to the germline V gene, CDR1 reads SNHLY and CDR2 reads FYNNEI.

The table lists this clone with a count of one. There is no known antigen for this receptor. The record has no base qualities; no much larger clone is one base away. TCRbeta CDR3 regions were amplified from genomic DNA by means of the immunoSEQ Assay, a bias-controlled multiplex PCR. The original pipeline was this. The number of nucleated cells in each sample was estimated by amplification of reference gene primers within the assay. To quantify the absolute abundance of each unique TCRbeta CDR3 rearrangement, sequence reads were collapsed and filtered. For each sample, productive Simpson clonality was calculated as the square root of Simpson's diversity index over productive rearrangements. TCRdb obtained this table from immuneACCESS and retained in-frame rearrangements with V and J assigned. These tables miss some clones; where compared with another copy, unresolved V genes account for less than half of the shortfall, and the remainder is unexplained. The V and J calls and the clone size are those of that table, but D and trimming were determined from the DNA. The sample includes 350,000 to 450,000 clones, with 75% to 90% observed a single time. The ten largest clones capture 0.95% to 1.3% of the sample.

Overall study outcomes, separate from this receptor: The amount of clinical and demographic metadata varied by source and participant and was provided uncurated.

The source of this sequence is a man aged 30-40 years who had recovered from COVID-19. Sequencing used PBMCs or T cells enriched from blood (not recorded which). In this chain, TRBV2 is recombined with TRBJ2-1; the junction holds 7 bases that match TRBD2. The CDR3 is CASSRGPSGNEQFF. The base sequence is TGTGCCAGCAGCCGGGGCCCTAGCGGCAATGAGCAGTTCTTC. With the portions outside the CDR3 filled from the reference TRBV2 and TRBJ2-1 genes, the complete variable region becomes EPEVTQTPSHQVTQMGQEVILRCVPISNHLYFYWYRQILGQKVEFLVSFYNNEISEKSEIFDDQFSVERPDGSNFTLKIRSTKLEDSAMYFCASSRGPSGNEQFFGPGTRLTVL.